This T cell receptor (beta chain) is from a study of blood T cell repertoires in COVID-19. Study information: Samples representing acute and convalescent COVID-19 were sourced from the United States, Italy and Spain. PBMCs, B-cell-depleted T cells, or T cells were the source of the cDNA or gDNA that made up the material.

The method was immunoSEQ multiplex PCR; TCRdb's version includes in-frame clones alone and lacks a portion of them. Of some 80,000 clones in the sample, 84% were seen once. The CDR3 has 17 residues. The junction had 14 bases not matched to a gene; V was cut back by 3 bases and J by 4 bases. Looked up from germline, CDR1 is SGHVS and CDR2 is FQNEAQ. The V call is TRBV7-8, the J call TRBJ1-1; 7 bases map to TRBD1. The receptor was isolated from a woman aged 50 to 60 with acute or convalescent COVID-19. The sample was peripheral blood. The CDR3 sequence: CASSLDGAEYRGTEAFF. The CDR3 coding sequence is TGTGCCAGCAGCTTGGATGGTGCGGAGTACAGGGGCACTGAAGCTTTCTTT.